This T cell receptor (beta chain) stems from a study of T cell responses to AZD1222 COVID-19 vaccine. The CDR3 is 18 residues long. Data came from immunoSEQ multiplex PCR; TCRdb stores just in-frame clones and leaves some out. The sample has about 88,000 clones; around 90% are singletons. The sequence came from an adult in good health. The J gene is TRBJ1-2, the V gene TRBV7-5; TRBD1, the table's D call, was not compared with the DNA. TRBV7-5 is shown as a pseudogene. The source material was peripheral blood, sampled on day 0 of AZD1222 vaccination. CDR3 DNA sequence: TGTGCCAGAAGCTTAGCCCTACAGGGGGCCCGTCTAGTCTATGGCTACACCTTC. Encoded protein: CARSLALQGARLVYGYTF.